The T cell receptor (beta chain) described here comes from a study of glioma-infiltrating T cells after dendritic cell vaccination. This table comes from immunoSEQ multiplex PCR, and its TCRdb copy is limited to in-frame clones, with some not included. This sample has around 96,000 clones; roughly 83% occur once, and the top ten carry around 5.4%. The CDR3 extends over 14 amino acids. V dropped 2 bases and J dropped 4 bases, with 12 bases sitting between them. CDR1 and CDR2 (germline): KGHSH, LQKENI. PBMC sampling occurred before vaccination, two weeks after the third dose, and at progression. The sequences come from blood, collected before dendritic cell vaccination. The chain is built from TRBV18 and TRBJ2-7; TRBD2 might be the D (5 bases). The sequence was obtained from a human donor with glioblastoma. This chain's CDR3 is CASSPWASLYEQYF. The CDR3, as DNA: TGTGCCAGCTCACCATGGGCTAGCCTTTACGAGCAGTACTTC.